This T cell receptor (beta chain) was retrieved from a study of human T cells and chemical hapten exposure. There are a few counts of this clonotype. Germline V gives CDR1 LNHDA, CDR2 SQIVND (reference sequence). V was pared by 9 bases and J by 4 bases, with 19 bases between. The CDR3 length is 14 residues. Documented time point: patch test 1, 2 weeks after DPC sensitization. Treatment of the sample: therapeutic diphenylcyclopropenone sensitization with weekly scalp DPC. Using its own MiXCR run on the RACE reads, TCRdb lists one record per CDR3 protein. The sample records roughly 380,000 distinct CDR3 sequences, about 4.4% being singletons.

The V gene is TRBV19, the J gene TRBJ2-7; D might be TRBD1 (6 bases). This receptor was identified in a woman between 50 and 59 years old with alopecia areata. Some clones in this sample may be carry-over from other donors' samples. Specimen: whole blood, collected in connection with sensitization to the hapten diphenylcyclopropenone (DPC). CDR3 bases: TGTGCCAGCGGGGACCAGGGGACCTGGTACGAGCAGTACTTC. Protein product: CASGDQGTWYEQYF.